Listed below are T cell receptor beta chains from one sample, sequenced in a study of molecular identifiers for immune sequencing clone quantification. TCRdb used MiXCR to reprocess the PCR reads, holding one entry per CDR3 protein. The sample records around 470,000 distinct CDR3 sequences, around a fifth being singletons. The source material was naive CD8+ T cells from blood, with Jurkat cell RNA spiked in. The receptors shown here come from a human donor in good health. Some libraries in this study had Jurkat cell RNA spiked in. CDR3s include the opening cysteine and the closing phenylalanine or tryptophan. Fields, in order: J gene, clone size, D gene, V gene, CDR3 protein, CDR3 DNA. A D gene is named only where the DNA matches it firmly. Size tells how often a clone was seen (once, few, many) or the class of an expanded clone, and some rows leave it out.

>TRBJ1-1|NA|TRBD1|TRBV20-1
CSARDYTGGDTEAFF
TGCAGTGCTAGAGATTATACAGGGGGGGACACTGAAGCTTTCTTT
>TRBJ1-6|NA|NA|TRBV5-5
CASSLLLADNSPLHF
TGTGCCAGCAGCTTGTTGCTCGCCGATAATTCACCCCTCCACTTT
>TRBJ1-4|many|NA|TRBV24-1
CATLGSDSTNEKLFF
TGTGCCACCCTTGGTTCAGACTCAACTAATGAAAAACTGTTTTTT
>TRBJ2-1|NA|TRBD2|TRBV12-3/TRBV12-4
CASSDTSGGRPEAQFF
TGTGCCAGCAGTGACACTAGCGGGGGGCGCCCTGAAGCGCAGTTCTTC
>TRBJ1-1|NA|NA|TRBV12-5
CASGDGGLGTEAFF
TGTGCTAGTGGTGATGGGGGTCTGGGCACTGAAGCTTTCTTT
>TRBJ2-1|few|TRBD2|TRBV11-2
CASSHPTIPLAGGPYNEQFF
TGTGCCAGCAGCCATCCAACAATTCCCTTAGCGGGGGGGCCCTACAATGAGCAGTTCTTC
>TRBJ1-2|NA|NA|TRBV28
CASSPGRGAHGYTF
TGTGCCAGCAGTCCGGGTCGGGGCGCGCATGGCTACACCTTC
>TRBJ1-2|few|NA|TRBV14
CASSQSSDGLGYTF
TGTGCCAGCAGCCAGAGTTCGGACGGCCTTGGCTACACCTTC
>TRBJ2-4|NA|TRBD1|TRBV4-1
CASSPGQSIQYF
TGCGCCAGCAGCCCGGGACAGTCCATTCAGTACTTC
>TRBJ2-7|NA|TRBD2|TRBV27
CASSFTSGRAYEQYF
TGTGCCAGCAGTTTTACGAGCGGGAGGGCCTACGAGCAGTACTTC
>TRBJ1-2|many|NA|TRBV6-2/TRBV6-3
CASSDSRGYTF
TGTGCCAGCTCGGACAGTCGGGGCTACACCTTC
>TRBJ2-7|NA|TRBD2|TRBV19
CASSSSSGGPSSYEQYF
TGTGCCAGTAGTTCCTCTAGCGGGGGCCCTAGCTCCTACGAGCAGTACTTC
>TRBJ2-3|many|NA|TRBV27
CASSLLGDDTQYF
TGTGCCAGCAGTTTACTAGGGGACGATACGCAGTATTTT
>TRBJ2-7|many|NA|TRBV12-3/TRBV12-4
CASPGTSHEQYF
TGTGCCAGCCCGGGGACCTCCCACGAGCAGTACTTC
>TRBJ1-1|few|NA|TRBV6-5
CASSYSGGKYTEAFF
TGTGCCAGCAGTTACTCAGGCGGGAAGTACACTGAAGCTTTCTTT
>TRBJ1-1|few|NA|TRBV3-1
CASSQDLLDLTEAFF
TGTGCCAGCAGCCAAGATCTTTTAGATCTTACTGAAGCTTTCTTT
>TRBJ2-7|many|NA|TRBV30
CAWIAGSGYSEQYF
TGTGCCTGGATCGCTGGGTCCGGATACTCCGAGCAGTACTTC
>TRBJ1-6|NA|NA|TRBV27
CASSLLSGANSPLHF
TGTGCCAGCAGTTTATTGTCCGGGGCTAATTCACCCCTCCACTTT
>TRBJ1-4|NA|NA|TRBV2
CASSDRVLAELFF
TGTGCCAGCAGTGATAGGGTATTGGCAGAACTGTTTTTT
>TRBJ1-6|once|TRBD1|TRBV5-3
CASSLRGHIVTGSPLHF
TGTGCCAGCAGCTTGAGAGGCCACATTGTGACAGGGTCACCCCTCCACTTT
>TRBJ2-5|NA|NA|TRBV5-6
CASSLPPEETQYF
TGTGCCAGCAGCCTTCCCCCGGAAGAGACCCAGTACTTC
>TRBJ2-3|many|NA|TRBV7-3
CASSQGTSSTDTQYF
TGTGCCAGCAGCCAAGGGACGTCTAGCACAGATACGCAGTATTTT
>TRBJ1-2|many|NA|TRBV29-1
CSVEDHTRGSLYGYTF
TGCAGCGTTGAAGACCACACCAGGGGTTCTCTCTATGGCTACACCTTC
>TRBJ2-3|many|NA|TRBV20-1
CSATRGLEIDTQYF
TGCAGTGCCACTAGGGGACTGGAAATAGATACGCAGTATTTT
>TRBJ2-3|few|TRBD1|TRBV27
CASRDRGLGTDTQYF
TGTGCCAGCAGGGACAGGGGGCTTGGCACAGATACGCAGTATTTT
>TRBJ1-1|NA|TRBD1|TRBV27
CASGQGRMTEAFF
TGTGCCAGCGGACAGGGGAGGATGACTGAAGCTTTCTTT
>TRBJ2-5|many|TRBD2|TRBV5-1
CASSFSGGKQETQYF
TGCGCCAGCAGCTTCAGCGGGGGTAAACAAGAGACCCAGTACTTC
>TRBJ2-4|NA|NA|TRBV19
CASSMEGLAKNIQYF
TGTGCCAGTAGTATGGAGGGACTAGCCAAAAACATTCAGTACTTC
>TRBJ2-7|NA|NA|TRBV7-6
CAGSLAAGGDEQYF
TGTGCCGGCAGCTTAGCGGCAGGGGGTGACGAGCAGTACTTC
>TRBJ1-2|many|NA|TRBV3-1
CASSQDSIRTETVYGYTF
TGTGCCAGCAGCCAAGATTCTATCCGGACAGAAACTGTCTATGGCTACACCTTC
>TRBJ2-1|many|TRBD2|TRBV6-2/TRBV6-3
CASLAGVEQFF
TGTGCCAGCCTAGCGGGAGTTGAGCAGTTCTTC
>TRBJ2-3|many|TRBD2|TRBV30
CAWSVGLAAGTDTQYF
TGTGCCTGGAGTGTTGGACTAGCGGCTGGGACAGATACGCAGTATTTT
>TRBJ2-3|few|NA|TRBV4-3
CASSQGHDTQYF
TGCGCCAGCAGCCAAGGGCACGATACGCAGTATTTT
>TRBJ2-7|few|NA|TRBV28
CASSFYGGAGTYYEQYF
TGTGCCAGCAGTTTCTATGGTGGCGCAGGCACTTACTACGAGCAGTACTTC
>TRBJ1-3|NA|NA|TRBV7-9
CASSLLVDGNTIYF
TGTGCCAGCAGCTTATTGGTGGATGGAAACACCATATATTTT
>TRBJ1-5|many|NA|TRBV27
CASSQSRGSNQPQHF
TGTGCCAGCAGTCAATCCAGGGGAAGCAATCAGCCCCAGCATTTT
>TRBJ1-3|NA|NA|TRBV3-1
CASSPRTAWETIYF
TGTGCCAGCAGCCCTCGGACAGCTTGGGAGACCATATATTTT
>TRBJ1-6|few|NA|TRBV3-1
CASSQDRVGVGSPLHF
TGTGCCAGCAGCCAAGATCGGGTGGGGGTCGGTTCACCCCTCCACTTT
>TRBJ2-1|NA|NA|TRBV12-3/TRBV12-4
CASSFDSNEQFF
TGTGCCAGCAGTTTCGACAGCAATGAGCAGTTCTTC
>TRBJ2-7|many|NA|TRBV20-1
CSASRVGEQYF
TGCAGTGCTTCCCGGGTGGGCGAGCAGTACTTC
>TRBJ1-4|many|NA|TRBV5-5
CASSLTGEKLFF
TGTGCCAGCAGCTTGACAGGGGAAAAACTGTTTTTT
>TRBJ2-1|NA|NA|TRBV30
CAWSAVGGTEQFF
TGTGCCTGGAGTGCTGTTGGGGGTACTGAGCAGTTCTTC
>TRBJ2-3|many|TRBD2|TRBV7-2
CASSLAMVAGGEDTQYF
TGTGCCAGCAGCTTAGCGATGGTAGCGGGGGGCGAAGATACGCAGTATTTT
>TRBJ2-2|few|NA|TRBV24-1
CATSAGVPGELFF
TGTGCCACCAGTGCAGGGGTCCCCGGGGAGCTGTTTTTT
>TRBJ2-7|few|TRBD1|TRBV20-1
CSARPDRGTYEQYF
TGCAGTGCTAGACCGGACAGGGGAACCTACGAGCAGTACTTC
>TRBJ2-2|few|NA|TRBV12-3/TRBV12-4
CASSPGIGELFF
TGTGCCAGCAGCCCAGGGATCGGGGAGCTGTTTTTT
>TRBJ1-2|few|NA|TRBV12-3/TRBV12-4
CASSLGGDGYGYTF
TGTGCCAGCAGTTTGGGGGGGGATGGCTATGGCTACACCTTC
>TRBJ2-1|many|TRBD2|TRBV29-1
CSVLGLAENYNEQFF
TGCAGCGTCCTGGGACTAGCGGAGAACTACAATGAGCAGTTCTTC
>TRBJ2-1|NA|TRBD1|TRBV12-3/TRBV12-4
CASSRDRGWEQFF
TGTGCCAGCAGCCGGGACAGGGGATGGGAGCAGTTCTTC
>TRBJ2-3|many|NA|TRBV27
CASSFFPSTDTQYF
TGTGCCAGCAGTTTTTTCCCTAGCACAGATACGCAGTATTTT
>TRBJ2-2|NA|TRBD2|TRBV4-3
CASSQVLAGGLNTGELFF
TGCGCCAGCAGCCAAGTTCTAGCGGGAGGGTTGAACACCGGGGAGCTGTTTTTT
>TRBJ2-4|NA|NA|TRBV18
CASSPPDLAKNIQYF
TGTGCCAGCTCACCACCGGATCTAGCCAAAAACATTCAGTACTTC
>TRBJ1-1|few|NA|TRBV7-9
CASTQGGSTEAFF
TGTGCCAGCACCCAGGGTGGTAGCACTGAAGCTTTCTTT
>TRBJ2-7|NA|TRBD2|TRBV5-6
CASSSIAGTSGGDEQYF
TGTGCCAGCAGCTCGATCGCCGGGACTAGCGGGGGGGACGAGCAGTACTTC
>TRBJ2-1|NA|TRBD1|TRBV6-2/TRBV6-3
CASSPPDRYGEQFF
TGTGCCAGCAGTCCGCCGGACAGGTACGGTGAGCAGTTCTTC
>TRBJ1-1|many|NA|TRBV7-9
CASSRPGLGTEAFF
TGTGCCAGCAGCCGTCCAGGGCTGGGGACTGAAGCTTTCTTT
>TRBJ2-7|NA|TRBD1|TRBV29-1
CSVEGGSGGDREPYEQYF
TGCAGCGTTGAAGGCGGATCAGGGGGGGACAGGGAGCCCTACGAGCAGTACTTC